Below, one T cell receptor beta chain is given with its context. Authors' analysis steps: Scientists estimated how many nucleated cells there were by amplifying reference gene primers. Here immunoSEQ multiplex PCR was the method, and the copy in TCRdb shows in-frame clones only, minus some. V and J calls and clone size are those listed in that table; D and trimming were worked out from the DNA. The sample holds 56,000 or so clones; 70% to 90% are singletons and the top ten take approximately 29%. This entry comes from a study of blood T cell repertoires in COVID-19. Study-wide background: Samples representing acute and convalescent COVID-19 were sourced from the United States, Italy and Spain. Nucleic acid was either cDNA or gDNA, and it came from T cells, B-cell-depleted T cells, or PBMCs.

The CDR3 is made up of 15 amino acids. CDR1 and CDR2 (germline): MNHEY, SVGAGI. Trimming took off 11 bases at V and 2 bases at J, with 18 bases between the two ends. V is TRBV6-5 and J is TRBJ2-2; the D gene is possibly TRBD2 (5 bases). The TCR comes from a human donor in a cohort sampled during active COVID-19. The specimen was peripheral blood. The CDR3 DNA sequence: TGTGCCTCGCGGCGGGCCTATGCAAACACCGGGGAGCTGTTTTTT. Amino acids: CASRRAYANTGELFF.